The T cell receptor beta chain under discussion was sequenced for a study of T cells in tuberculosis. The overall study: The T cells targeted glucose monomycolate, a mycobacterial lipid, via CD1B.

The V segment lost 2 bases and the J segment 2 bases; nucleotides outside the gene matches: 6. Germline CDR1 is SGHRS and CDR2 is YFSETQ. This CDR3 region has 15 residues. TCR-alpha and TCR-beta chains were sequenced unpaired. Repertoires were generated with immunoSEQ multiplex PCR, while TCRdb's copy carries only in-frame clones and drops some. In the table there are tens of thousands of clones, 81% of which are singletons. Sorting used thawed, overnight-rested PBMC stained with anti-CD3, a viability dye and GMM-loaded CD1B tetramer. C32 glucose monomycolate from Rhodococcus equi was loaded onto the CD1B tetramers. From each donor, about 100,000 tetramer-negative cells were sorted.

The clonotype was recovered from an adult woman with latent tuberculosis. Sequences were obtained from CD1b-GMM tetramer-negative cells sorted from PBMCs. The chain couples TRBV5-1 to TRBJ1-2; 7 bases align to TRBD1. CDR3: CASSFEVQGNYGYTF. The CDR3 nucleotides read TGCGCCAGCAGCTTCGAAGTACAGGGGAACTATGGCTACACCTTC.